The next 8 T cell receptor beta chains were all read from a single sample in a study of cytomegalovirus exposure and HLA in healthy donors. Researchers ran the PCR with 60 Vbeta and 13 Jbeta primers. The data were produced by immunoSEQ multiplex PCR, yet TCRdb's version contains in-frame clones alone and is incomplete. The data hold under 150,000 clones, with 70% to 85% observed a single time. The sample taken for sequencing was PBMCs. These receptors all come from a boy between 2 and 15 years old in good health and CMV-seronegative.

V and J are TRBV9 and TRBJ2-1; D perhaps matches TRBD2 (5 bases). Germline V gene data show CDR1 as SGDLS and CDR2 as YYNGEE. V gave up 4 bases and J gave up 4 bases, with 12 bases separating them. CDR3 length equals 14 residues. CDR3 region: CASSPRSGYNEQFF. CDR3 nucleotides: TGTGCCAGCAGCCCCCGGTCGGGGTACAATGAGCAGTTCTTC.

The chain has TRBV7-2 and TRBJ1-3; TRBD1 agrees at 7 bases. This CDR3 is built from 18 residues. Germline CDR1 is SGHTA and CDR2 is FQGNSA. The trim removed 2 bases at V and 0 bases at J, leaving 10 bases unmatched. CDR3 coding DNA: TGTGCCAGCAGCTTACACTTGGGACAGTCAAGCTCTGGAAACACCATATATTTT. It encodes CASSLHLGQSSSGNTIYF.

CDR3 DNA sequence: TGTGCTACAAACAGACGGGGGGACTACAATGAGCAGTTCTTC. As protein: CATNRRGDYNEQFF. The genes are TRBV12-5 and TRBJ2-1; 7 nucleotides align to TRBD2. Per the germline V gene, CDR1 is LGHNT and CDR2 is FRNRAP. The J segment lost 3 bases and the V segment lost 10 bases, leaving 9 bases of the junction unmatched. The CDR3 consists of 14 residues.

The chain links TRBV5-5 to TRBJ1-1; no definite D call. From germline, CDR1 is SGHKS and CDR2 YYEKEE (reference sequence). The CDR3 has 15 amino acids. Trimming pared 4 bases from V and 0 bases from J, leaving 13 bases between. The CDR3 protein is CASSPRADMNTEAFF. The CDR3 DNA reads TGTGCCAGCAGCCCGAGGGCTGACATGAACACTGAAGCTTTCTTT.

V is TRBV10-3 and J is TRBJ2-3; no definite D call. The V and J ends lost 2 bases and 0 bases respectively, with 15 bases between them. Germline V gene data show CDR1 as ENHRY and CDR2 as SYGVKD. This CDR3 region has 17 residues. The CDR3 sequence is CAISERALSSSTDTQYF. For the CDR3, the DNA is TGTGCCATCAGTGAGAGAGCACTTAGCTCTAGCACAGATACGCAGTATTTT.

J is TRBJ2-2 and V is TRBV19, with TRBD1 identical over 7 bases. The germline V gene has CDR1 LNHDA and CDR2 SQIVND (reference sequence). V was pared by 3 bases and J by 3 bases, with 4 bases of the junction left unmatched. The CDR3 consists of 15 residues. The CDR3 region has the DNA TGTGCCAGTAGTATGGGGGACAGAGACACCGGGGAGCTGTTTTTT. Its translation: CASSMGDRDTGELFF.

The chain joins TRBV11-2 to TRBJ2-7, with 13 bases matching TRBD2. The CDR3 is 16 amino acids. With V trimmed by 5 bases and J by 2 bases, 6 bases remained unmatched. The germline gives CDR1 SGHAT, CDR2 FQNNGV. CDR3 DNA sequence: TGTGCCAGCAGCCGTTACACTAGCGGGAGGGCCTACGAGCAGTACGTC. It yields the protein CASSRYTSGRAYEQYV.

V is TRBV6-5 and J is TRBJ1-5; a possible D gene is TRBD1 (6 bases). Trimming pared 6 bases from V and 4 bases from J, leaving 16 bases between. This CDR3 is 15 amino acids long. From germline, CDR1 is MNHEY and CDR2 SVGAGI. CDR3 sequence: CASRGDKGINQPQHF. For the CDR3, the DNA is TGTGCCAGCAGGGGGGACAAGGGGATAAATCAGCCCCAGCATTTT.